A selection of T cell receptor beta chains follows, all from one sample in a study of blood T cells in healthy people across ages. One entry per CDR3 protein, called by TCRdb with MiXCR from the 5' RACE reads. The sample contains around 1,100,000 distinct CDR3 sequences, about two fifths of which appear only once. Sequenced input: blood. The source is a man aged 18 to 30 in good health. Each CDR3 is given with its conserved first and last residue. D genes are given only for firm matches. The size field is filled for only some rows; it gives once, few, many or a size class.

v_call	d_call	clone_size	j_call	cdr3_nt	cdr3_aa
TRBV11-2	.	.	TRBJ2-6	TGTGCCAGCAGCCCTTCGGGACCTGCTTCGTGGGGGGCCAACGTCCTGACTTTC	CASSPSGPASWGANVLTF
TRBV4-1	.	.	TRBJ1-2	TGCGCCAGCAGCCCCTATAGGGCAGGGCGGGTTAACTATGGCTACACCTTC	CASSPYRAGRVNYGYTF
TRBV20-1	TRBD1	few	TRBJ1-2	TGCAGTGCCCCGGGACAGGACTATGGCTACACCTTC	CSAPGQDYGYTF
TRBV9	.	few	TRBJ2-7	TGTGCCAGCAGCGCCACAGATTCCTACGAGCAGTACTTC	CASSATDSYEQYF
TRBV30	.	few	TRBJ2-1	TGTGCCTGGAGTGACTTCAATGAGCAGTTCTTC	CAWSDFNEQFF
TRBV4-1	.	few	TRBJ2-1	TGCGCCAGCAGCCAAGTTGGGCAGCGCCGAGACAATGTTAAGCAGTTCTTC	CASSQVGQRRDNVKQFF
TRBV5-1	.	.	TRBJ2-1	TGCGCCAGCACCGGACCCGGGGGCTTCACCTACAATGAGCAGTTCTTC	CASTGPGGFTYNEQFF
TRBV5-1	TRBD2	few	TRBJ2-7	TGCGCCAGCACCTCTTTCGGGGGGGCCGGGAGCTCCTACAATGAGCAGTACTTC	CASTSFGGAGSSYNEQYF
TRBV20-1	.	.	TRBJ2-7	TGCAGTGCTAAAAACGCCGGGGCCAGCTCCTACGAGCAGTACTTC	CSAKNAGASSYEQYF
TRBV9	TRBD1	.	TRBJ1-2	TGTGCCAGCACCAGGACAGGGGACTCTTCATGGTATGGCTACACCTTC	CASTRTGDSSWYGYTF
TRBV12-3/TRBV12-4	.	.	TRBJ2-1	TGTGCCAGCAGTCCACCCGATTTCCTGGCCCCTGGGAGCTCCTACAATGAGCAGTTCTTC	CASSPPDFLAPGSSYNEQFF
TRBV7-6	TRBD2	few	TRBJ2-1	TGTGCCAGCAGCTTAGTACCCCCATTCAGCGGGGGGGCCGGTTACAATGAGCAGTTCTTC	CASSLVPPFSGGAGYNEQFF
TRBV27	.	few	TRBJ1-1	TGTGCCAGCAGTCCCCGGCGACAGAACACTGAAGCTTTCTTT	CASSPRRQNTEAFF
TRBV27	.	.	TRBJ2-1	TGTGCCAGCTCTGCGACACCCTACAATGAGCAGTTCTTC	CASSATPYNEQFF
TRBV6-6	TRBD2	.	TRBJ2-7	TGTGCCAGCAGTTACTCGCTAGCGGCTTACGAGCAGTACTTC	CASSYSLAAYEQYF
TRBV4-3	TRBD1	many	TRBJ1-1	TGCGCCAGCAGCCAAGATTCGGGACAGCCTGATGAAGCTTTCTTT	CASSQDSGQPDEAFF
TRBV4-3	.	few	TRBJ1-4	TGCGCCAGCAGCCAAGATTTGGTAGCTTGGACTGAAAAACTGTTTTTT	CASSQDLVAWTEKLFF
TRBV20-1	TRBD1	.	TRBJ2-3	TGCAGTGCTGGGACCTGGGACAGTAGCACAGATACGCAGTATTTT	CSAGTWDSSTDTQYF
TRBV7-2	.	few	TRBJ2-7	TGTGCCAGCAGCTTAGAAGGCCAGGGGTTTATGTACGAGCAGTACTTC	CASSLEGQGFMYEQYF
TRBV7-9	.	few	TRBJ1-2	TGTGCCAGCACCCCTGAGACGGCTACGCGGGATGGCTACACCTTC	CASTPETATRDGYTF
TRBV5-1	TRBD1	.	TRBJ1-1	TGCGCCAGCAGCTACGAGGCAGGACAGGGGGCGACTGAAGCTTTCTTT	CASSYEAGQGATEAFF
TRBV4-1	.	.	TRBJ1-4	TGCGCCAGCAGCCTTGCCCTAAACAGGGCAACTAATGAAAAACTGTTTTTT	CASSLALNRATNEKLFF
TRBV2	.	.	TRBJ1-1	TGTGCCAGCAGAAAAGACAGCGGGAACACTGAAGCTTTCTTT	CASRKDSGNTEAFF
TRBV6-2/TRBV6-3	.	few	TRBJ2-1	TGTGCCAGCACCCGTGAAGGGGGACGGAGCAATGAGCAGTTCTTC	CASTREGGRSNEQFF
TRBV5-1	TRBD2	.	TRBJ2-5	TGCGCCAGCAGCCACCTCCTAGCGGAGAACTACAATGAGCAGTACTTC	CASSHLLAENYNEQYF
TRBV20-1	TRBD2	.	TRBJ2-3	TGCAGTGCTAGGGGTCTGGGGACTAGAGGTACAGATACGCAGTATTTT	CSARGLGTRGTDTQYF
TRBV7-9	.	few	TRBJ2-1	TGTGCCAGCAGCCCACCGAGGGGGATGGACAATGAGCAGTTCTTC	CASSPPRGMDNEQFF
TRBV5-1	TRBD1	few	TRBJ2-3	TGCGCCAGCAGCGTGGACAGGGAGAGCGATACGCAGTATTTT	CASSVDRESDTQYF
TRBV4-3	.	many	TRBJ1-2	TGCGCCAGCAGCCAAGCCCCGGGGGTCTATGGCTACACCTTC	CASSQAPGVYGYTF
TRBV7-2	TRBD2	.	TRBJ2-7	TGTGCCAGCAGCTTAGTGGCGGGGGGAGACGAGCAGTACTTC	CASSLVAGGDEQYF
TRBV6-4	TRBD1	.	TRBJ1-2	TGTGCCAGCAGGGCTGAGCCAGGGGGCTTCTATGGCTACACCTTC	CASRAEPGGFYGYTF
TRBV20-1	TRBD1	.	TRBJ1-6	TGCAGTGCTAGAGACAGGGGACAGACCTATAATTCACCCCTCCACTTT	CSARDRGQTYNSPLHF
TRBV6-6	.	.	TRBJ1-1	TGTGCCAGCAACGCAGGGGCGAGCGGTGAAGCTTTCTTT	CASNAGASGEAFF
TRBV7-2	.	.	TRBJ1-2	TGTGCCAGCACCTTGGAAGCTGGCTACACCTTC	CASTLEAGYTF
TRBV6-5	.	few	TRBJ2-7	TGTGCCAGCAGTCGTAAAGGGCTTAACCTCGGCGAGCAGTACTTC	CASSRKGLNLGEQYF
TRBV10-3	.	few	TRBJ2-1	TGTGCCATCAGTGAATATTCCTACGGAGGACACGAGCAGTTCTTC	CAISEYSYGGHEQFF
TRBV7-2	.	.	TRBJ2-7	TGTGCCAGCAGCTTATCTACCGAGCAGTACTTC	CASSLSTEQYF
TRBV4-2	.	few	TRBJ2-3	TGTGCCAGCAGTCGAACAGGGTCGGGCCCAGATACGCAGTATTTT	CASSRTGSGPDTQYF
TRBV6-5	.	.	TRBJ2-1	TGTGCCAGCAGTGACGATGACACTCTCCGCCGGTTCTTC	CASSDDDTLRRFF
TRBV19	.	few	TRBJ1-1	TGTGCCAGTAGTATAAGGGAGGGGTTCGGTGAAGCTTTCTTT	CASSIREGFGEAFF
TRBV10-3	.	.	TRBJ2-2	TGTGCCATCGCCGGCACCGGGGAGCTGTTTTTT	CAIAGTGELFF
TRBV25-1	TRBD1	.	TRBJ2-5	TGTGCCAGCAGTCTCGAGGGACAGAAGGAGACCCAGTACTTC	CASSLEGQKETQYF